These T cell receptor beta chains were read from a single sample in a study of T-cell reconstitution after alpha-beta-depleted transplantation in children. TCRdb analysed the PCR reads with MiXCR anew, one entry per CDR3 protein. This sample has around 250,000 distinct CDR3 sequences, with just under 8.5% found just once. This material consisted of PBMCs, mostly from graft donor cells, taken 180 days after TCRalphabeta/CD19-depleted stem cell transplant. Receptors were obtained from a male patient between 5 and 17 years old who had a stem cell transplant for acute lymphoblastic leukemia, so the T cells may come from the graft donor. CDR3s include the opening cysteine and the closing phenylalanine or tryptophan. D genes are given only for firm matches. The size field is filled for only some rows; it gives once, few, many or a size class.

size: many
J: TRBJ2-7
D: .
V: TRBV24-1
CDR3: CATSDLVDHNKSYEQYF
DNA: TGTGCCACCAGTGACCTCGTCGACCATAACAAGTCCTACGAGCAGTACTTC

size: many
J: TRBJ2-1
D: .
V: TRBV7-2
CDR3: CASSNSRRTYNEQFF
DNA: TGTGCCAGCAGCAACTCTAGGAGGACCTACAATGAGCAGTTCTTC

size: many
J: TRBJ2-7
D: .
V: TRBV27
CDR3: CASSLWASPFRDYEQYF
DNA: TGTGCCAGCAGTTTATGGGCTAGCCCTTTCCGTGACTACGAGCAGTACTTC

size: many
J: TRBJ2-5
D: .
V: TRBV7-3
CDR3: CASSVAPGPWGTQYF
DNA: TGTGCCAGCAGCGTAGCCCCGGGGCCCTGGGGGACCCAGTACTTC

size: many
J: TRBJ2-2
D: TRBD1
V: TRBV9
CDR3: CASSAGQGRSTGELFF
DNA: TGTGCCAGCAGTGCGGGACAGGGCAGGAGCACCGGGGAGCTGTTTTTT

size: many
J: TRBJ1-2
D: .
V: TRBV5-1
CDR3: CASSPPAGYGYTF
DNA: TGCGCCAGCAGCCCTCCCGCCGGATATGGCTACACCTTC

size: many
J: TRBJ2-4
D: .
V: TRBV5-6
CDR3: CASSLARDVSILTKNIQYF
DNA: TGTGCCAGCAGCTTGGCCAGAGACGTATCAATCCTGACCAAAAACATTCAGTACTTC

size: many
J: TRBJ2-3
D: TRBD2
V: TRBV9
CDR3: CASSKRGLGTDTQYF
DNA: TGTGCCAGCAGCAAGCGGGGTTTGGGCACAGATACGCAGTATTTT

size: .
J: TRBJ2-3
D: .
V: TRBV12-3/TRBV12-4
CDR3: CALSLGGDGRRTSTDTQYF
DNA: TGTGCCCTCAGTTTAGGGGGGGACGGGAGAAGGACTAGCACAGATACGCAGTATTTT

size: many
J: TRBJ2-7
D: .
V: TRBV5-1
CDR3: CASSPETLHSYEQYF
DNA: TGCGCCAGCAGCCCGGAGACTCTGCACTCCTACGAGCAGTACTTC

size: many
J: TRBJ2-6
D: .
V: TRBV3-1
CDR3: CASSQEASGANVLTF
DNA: TGTGCCAGCAGCCAAGAGGCCTCTGGGGCCAACGTCCTGACTTTC

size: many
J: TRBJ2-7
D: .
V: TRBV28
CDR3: CASSGGGSSYDQYF
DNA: TGTGCCAGCAGTGGGGGGGGCAGCTCCTACGATCAGTACTTC

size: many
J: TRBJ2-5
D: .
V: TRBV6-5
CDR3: CASSYSTGRETQYF
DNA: TGTGCCAGCAGTTACTCTACAGGGCGGGAGACCCAGTACTTC

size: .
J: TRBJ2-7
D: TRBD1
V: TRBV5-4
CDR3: CASSIRRDSGEQYF
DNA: TGTGCCAGCAGCATACGCCGGGACAGCGGAGAGCAGTACTTC

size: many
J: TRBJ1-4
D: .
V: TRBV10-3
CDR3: CAISEEGANEKLFF
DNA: TGTGCCATCAGTGAGGAGGGAGCTAATGAAAAACTGTTTTTT

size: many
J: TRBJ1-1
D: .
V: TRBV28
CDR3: CASSSGGAVAFF
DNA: TGTGCCAGCAGTTCGGGGGGCGCGGTGGCTTTCTTT

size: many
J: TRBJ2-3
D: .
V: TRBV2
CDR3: CASSDGRPLSTDTQYF
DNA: TGTGCCAGCAGTGATGGGAGGCCCCTTAGCACAGATACGCAGTATTTT

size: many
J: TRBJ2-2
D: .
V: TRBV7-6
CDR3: CASSLYTTGELFF
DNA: TGTGCCAGCAGCTTATACACGACCGGGGAGCTGTTTTTT